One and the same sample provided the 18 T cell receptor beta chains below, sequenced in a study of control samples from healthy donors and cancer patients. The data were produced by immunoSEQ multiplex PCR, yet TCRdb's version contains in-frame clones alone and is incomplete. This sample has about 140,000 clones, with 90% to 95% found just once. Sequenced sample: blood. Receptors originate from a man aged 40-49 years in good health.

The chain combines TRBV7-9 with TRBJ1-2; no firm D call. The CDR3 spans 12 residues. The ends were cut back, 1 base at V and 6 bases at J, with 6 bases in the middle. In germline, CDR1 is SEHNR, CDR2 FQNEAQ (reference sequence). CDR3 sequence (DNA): TGTGCCAGCAGCTTAGGTGGGAATGGCTACACCTTC. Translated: CASSLGGNGYTF.

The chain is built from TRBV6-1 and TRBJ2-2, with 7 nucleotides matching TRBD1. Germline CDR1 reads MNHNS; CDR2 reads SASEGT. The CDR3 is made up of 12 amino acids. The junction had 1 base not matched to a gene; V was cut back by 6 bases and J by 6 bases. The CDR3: CASRTGAGELFF. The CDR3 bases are TGTGCCAGCAGAACAGGGGCCGGGGAGCTGTTTTTT.

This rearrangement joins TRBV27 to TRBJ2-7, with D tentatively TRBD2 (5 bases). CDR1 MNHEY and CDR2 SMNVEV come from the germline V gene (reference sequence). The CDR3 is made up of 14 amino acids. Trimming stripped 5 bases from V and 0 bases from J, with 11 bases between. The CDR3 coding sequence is TGTGCCAGCAGTACGAGGGCCCACTCCTACGAGCAGTACTTC. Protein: CASSTRAHSYEQYF.

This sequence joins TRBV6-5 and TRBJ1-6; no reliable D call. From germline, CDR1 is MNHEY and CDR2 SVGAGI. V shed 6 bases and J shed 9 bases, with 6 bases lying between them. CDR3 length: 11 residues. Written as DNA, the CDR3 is TGTGCCAGCAGCGCTGGTTCACCCCTCCACTTT. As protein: CASSAGSPLHF.

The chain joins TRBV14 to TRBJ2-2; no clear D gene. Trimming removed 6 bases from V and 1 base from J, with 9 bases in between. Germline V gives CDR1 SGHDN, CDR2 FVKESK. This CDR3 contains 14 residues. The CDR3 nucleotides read TGTGCCAGCAGACCCGACGTGAACACCGGGGAGCTGTTTTTT. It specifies CASRPDVNTGELFF.

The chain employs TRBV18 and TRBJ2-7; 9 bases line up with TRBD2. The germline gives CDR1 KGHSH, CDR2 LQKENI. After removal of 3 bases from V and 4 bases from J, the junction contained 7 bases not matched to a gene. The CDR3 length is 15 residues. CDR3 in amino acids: CASSPTSGGSYEQYF. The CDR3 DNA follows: TGTGCCAGCTCACCCACCAGCGGGGGGTCGTACGAGCAGTACTTC.

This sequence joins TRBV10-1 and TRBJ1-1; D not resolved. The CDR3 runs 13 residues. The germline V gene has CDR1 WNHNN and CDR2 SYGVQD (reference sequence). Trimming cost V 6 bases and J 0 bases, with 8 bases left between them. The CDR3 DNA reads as TGCGCCAGCAGACCGGGTTTGAACACTGAAGCTTTCTTT. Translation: CASRPGLNTEAFF.

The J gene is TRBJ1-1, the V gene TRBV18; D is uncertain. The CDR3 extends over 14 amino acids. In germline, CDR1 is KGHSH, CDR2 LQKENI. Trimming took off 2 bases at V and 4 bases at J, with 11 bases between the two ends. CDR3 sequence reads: CASSPRTEVTEAFF. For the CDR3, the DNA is TGTGCCAGCTCACCAAGGACGGAGGTCACTGAAGCTTTCTTT.

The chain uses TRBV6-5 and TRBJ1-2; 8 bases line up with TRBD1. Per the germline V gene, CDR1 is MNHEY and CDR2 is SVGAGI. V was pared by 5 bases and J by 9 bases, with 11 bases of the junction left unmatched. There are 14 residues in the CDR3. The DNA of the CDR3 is TGTGCCAGCAGTCGGGACAGGTCGATGGGGCGCTACACCTTC. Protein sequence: CASSRDRSMGRYTF.

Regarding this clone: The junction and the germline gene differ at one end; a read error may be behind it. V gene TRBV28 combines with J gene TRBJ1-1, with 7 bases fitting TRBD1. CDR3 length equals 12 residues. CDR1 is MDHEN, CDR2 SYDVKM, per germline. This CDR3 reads CASSDRQGSNSF. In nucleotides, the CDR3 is TGTGCCAGCAGTGATCGACAGGGCTCGAATTCCTTT.

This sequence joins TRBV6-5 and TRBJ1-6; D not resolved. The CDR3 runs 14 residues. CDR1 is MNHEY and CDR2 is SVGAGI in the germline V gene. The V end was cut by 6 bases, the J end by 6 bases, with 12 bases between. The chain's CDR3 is CASSLVRSNSPLHF. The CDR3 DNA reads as TGTGCCAGCAGCCTCGTTCGTAGTAATTCACCCCTCCACTTT.

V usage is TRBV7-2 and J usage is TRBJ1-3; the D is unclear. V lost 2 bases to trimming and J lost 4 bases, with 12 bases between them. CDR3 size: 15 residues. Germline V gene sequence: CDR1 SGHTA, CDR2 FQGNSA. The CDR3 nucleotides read TGTGCCAGCAGCTTAACGCGCGTTTTCGGAAACACCATATATTTT. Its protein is CASSLTRVFGNTIYF.

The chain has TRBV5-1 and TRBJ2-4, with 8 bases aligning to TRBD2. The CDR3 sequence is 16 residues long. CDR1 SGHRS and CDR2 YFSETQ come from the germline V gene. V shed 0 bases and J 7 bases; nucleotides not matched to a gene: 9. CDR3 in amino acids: CASSLEPAGGRNIQYF. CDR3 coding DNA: TGCGCCAGCAGCTTGGAACCTGCGGGAGGTCGGAACATTCAGTACTTC.

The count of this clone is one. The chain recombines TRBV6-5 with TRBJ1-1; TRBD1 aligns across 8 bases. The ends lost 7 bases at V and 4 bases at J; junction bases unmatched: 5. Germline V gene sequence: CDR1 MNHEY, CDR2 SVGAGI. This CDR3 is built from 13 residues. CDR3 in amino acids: CASTFGQGTEAFF. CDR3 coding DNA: TGTGCCAGCACCTTCGGACAGGGCACTGAAGCTTTCTTT.

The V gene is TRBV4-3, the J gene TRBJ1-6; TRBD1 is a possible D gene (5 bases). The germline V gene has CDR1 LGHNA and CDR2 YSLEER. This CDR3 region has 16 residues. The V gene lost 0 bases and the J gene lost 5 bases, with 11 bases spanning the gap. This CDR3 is CASSQDLGGDNSPLHF. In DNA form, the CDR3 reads TGCGCCAGCAGCCAAGATCTAGGAGGGGATAATTCACCCCTCCACTTT.

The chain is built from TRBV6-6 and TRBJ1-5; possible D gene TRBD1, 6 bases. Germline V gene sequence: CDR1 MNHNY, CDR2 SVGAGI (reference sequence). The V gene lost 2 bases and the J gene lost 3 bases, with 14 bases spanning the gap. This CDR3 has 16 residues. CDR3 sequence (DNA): TGTGCCAGCAGTTACCCCATCGACAGGATCAATCAGCCCCAGCATTTT. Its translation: CASSYPIDRINQPQHF.

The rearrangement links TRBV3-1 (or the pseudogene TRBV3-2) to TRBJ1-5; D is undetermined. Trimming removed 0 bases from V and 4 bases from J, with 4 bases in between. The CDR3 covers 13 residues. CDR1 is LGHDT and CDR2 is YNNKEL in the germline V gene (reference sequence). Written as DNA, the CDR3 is TGTGCCAGCAGCCAAGATTTGAATCAGCCCCAGCATTTT. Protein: CASSQDLNQPQHF.

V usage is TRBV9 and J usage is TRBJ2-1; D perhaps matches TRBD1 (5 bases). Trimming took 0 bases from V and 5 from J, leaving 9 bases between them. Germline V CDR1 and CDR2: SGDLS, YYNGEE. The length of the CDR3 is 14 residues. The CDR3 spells CASSVGSGNNEQFF. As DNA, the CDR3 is TGTGCCAGCAGCGTAGGGTCAGGGAACAATGAGCAGTTCTTC.